The 14 T cell receptor beta chains below come from one sample, sequenced in a study of naive and memory T cell subsets. Study-level findings and limits: Especially in CD8 cells, naive repertoires contained a few larger clonotypes, possibly CD45RA-re-expressing memory cells.

These receptors' targets are unknown. Both TRBC1 and TRBC2 were covered by a beta constant-region primer of two equimolar oligonucleotides. Ligated cDNA was amplified by four rounds of PCR with nested alpha and beta constant-region primers and SP2. In TCRdb, the UMI-ligation and nested PCR reads were re-called with MiXCR into one record per CDR3 protein. The table shows 150,000 or so distinct CDR3 sequences, with roughly 20% occurring only once. Material: naive CD4+ T cells from blood. The receptors stem from a human donor in good health.

Ten or more counts support this clonotype. V and J are TRBV7-9 and TRBJ2-1; D unresolved. The CDR3 is 16 residues long. Deletions cut 1 base from V and 6 bases from J, with 16 bases between. CDR1 SEHNR and CDR2 FQNEAQ come from the germline V gene (reference sequence). The chain's CDR3 is CASSLGAAPVSNEQFF. As DNA, the CDR3 is TGTGCCAGCAGCTTAGGAGCAGCGCCAGTTAGCAATGAGCAGTTCTTC.

This chain connects TRBV4-2 to TRBJ2-3; 10 bases are shared with TRBD2. CDR3 size: 17 residues. CDR1 LGHNA and CDR2 YNFKEQ come from the germline V gene. V lost 3 bases to trimming and J lost 7 bases; unmatched junction nucleotides: 13. The CDR3 reads CASSHHLAGEGVNTQYF. CDR3 sequence (DNA): TGTGCCAGCAGCCACCACCTAGCGGGAGAGGGCGTGAATACGCAGTATTTT.

This clonotype was seen only a few times. The chain combines TRBV20-1 with TRBJ2-1; a possible D gene is TRBD2 (6 bases). In germline, CDR1 is DFQATT, CDR2 SNEGSKA (reference sequence). This CDR3 is built from 13 residues. The CDR3 sequence is CRVPGYAGNEQFF. The CDR3 nucleotides are TGCAGGGTCCCGGGCTACGCGGGAAATGAGCAGTTCTTC.

V gene TRBV6-2 or TRBV6-3 combines with J gene TRBJ2-1; D gene uncertain. V was cut by 3 bases and J by 5 bases, with 14 bases left in between. The germline V gene encodes CDR1 MNHEY and CDR2 SVGEGT. The CDR3 loop spans 15 amino acids. The CDR3 sequence is CASSYAAFPDNEQFF. The DNA of the CDR3 is TGTGCCAGCAGTTATGCGGCTTTTCCCGACAATGAGCAGTTCTTC.

This clonotype has only a few counts. The chain combines TRBV20-1 with TRBJ1-6; D possibly corresponds to TRBD1 (5 bases). Trimming shortened V by 6 bases and J by 2 bases, and 11 bases separated the two germline ends. The CDR3 is 14 amino acids. Germline V gene sequence: CDR1 DFQATT, CDR2 SNEGSKA (reference sequence). CDR3 loop: CSARRGPYNSPLHF. The CDR3 DNA is TGCAGTGCAAGACGGGGACCCTATAATTCACCCCTCCACTTT.

This sequence joins TRBV9 and TRBJ2-5; maybe TRBD2 (5 bases). The germline gives CDR1 SGDLS, CDR2 YYNGEE. V lost 0 bases and J lost 4, with 16 bases in between. The CDR3 runs 16 residues. The CDR3 is CASSVAEGKGRETQYF. The DNA for the CDR3 is TGTGCCAGCAGCGTAGCTGAGGGCAAAGGGAGAGAGACCCAGTACTTC.

This clonotype was observed a handful of times. The chain carries TRBV30 and TRBJ2-4; the match to TRBD2 covers 7 bases. V lost 3 bases to trimming and J lost 9 bases; unmatched junction nucleotides: 5. Germline V lookup: CDR1 GTSNPN, CDR2 SVGIG (reference sequence). This CDR3 comprises 12 residues. CDR3 sequence reads: CAWSAGASIQYF. In nucleotides, the CDR3 is TGTGCCTGGAGCGCGGGAGCCAGCATTCAGTACTTC.

The V call is TRBV27, the J call TRBJ1-5; D remains unclear. Per germline, CDR1 MNHEY and CDR2 SMNVEV (reference sequence). Trimming stripped 6 bases from V and 1 base from J, with 13 bases between. The CDR3 covers 15 residues. Written as DNA, the CDR3 is TGTGCCAGCAGCCTCCGCGGGTTGAGCAATCAGCCCCAGCATTTT. As protein: CASSLRGLSNQPQHF.

This clonotype turned up a few times. The chain carries TRBV7-2 and TRBJ2-2; D remains unclear. Germline V gene data show CDR1 as SGHTA and CDR2 as FQGNSA. Trimming took off 3 bases at V and 8 bases at J, with 7 bases between the two ends. The CDR3 is 12 amino acids. The CDR3 sequence is CASSFTQGELFF. The CDR3 DNA sequence: TGTGCCAGCAGCTTCACACAGGGGGAGCTGTTTTTT. The full variable domain, its missing parts supplied by reference TRBV7-2 and TRBJ2-2, is GAGVSQSPSNKVTEKGKDVELRCDPISGHTALYWYRQSLGQGLEFLIYFQGNSAPDKSGLPSDRFSAERTGGSVSTLTIQRTQQEDSAVYLCASSFTQGELFFGEGSRLTVL.

This chain links TRBV28 with TRBJ2-7, with TRBD1 matching 9 bases. The germline CDR1 and CDR2 sequences are MDHEN and SYDVKM. The V gene end was trimmed by 7 bases and the J gene end by 0 bases; junction bases not matched to a gene: 7. There are 15 residues in the CDR3. CDR3 coding DNA: TGTGCCAGCACCCTGGGACAGGGCCTCTCCTACGAGCAGTACTTC. Protein product: CASTLGQGLSYEQYF.

This clonotype was detected a few times. The rearrangement joins TRBV19 to TRBJ2-7; D unresolved. Trimming cost V 3 bases and J 0 bases, with 12 bases left between them. This CDR3 contains 15 residues. Germline-derived CDR1 and CDR2 are LNHDA and SQIVND (reference sequence). CDR3 nucleotide sequence: TGTGCCAGTAGTATCGCGCGCTTGAGCTCCTACGAGCAGTACTTC. This sequence encodes CASSIARLSSYEQYF. Full variable domain (missing parts from reference TRBV19 and TRBJ2-7): DGGITQSPKYLFRKEGQNVTLSCEQNLNHDAMYWYRQDPGQGLRLIYYSQIVNDFQKGDIAEGYSVSREKKESFPLTVTSAQKNPTAFYLCASSIARLSSYEQYFGPGTRLTVT.

This chain connects TRBV20-1 to TRBJ1-1, with D unresolved. The germline CDR1 and CDR2 sequences are DFQATT and SNEGSKA (reference sequence). CDR3 length: 14 residues. Deletions cut 0 bases from V and 6 bases from J, with 14 bases between. DNA for the CDR3: TGCAGTGCTAGAGATACCTTTCAAGTCGCTGAAGCTTTCTTT. This encodes CSARDTFQVAEAFF.

CDR3 loop: CASSLGGTSGRGETQYF. CDR3 sequence (DNA): TGCGCCAGCAGCTTGGGGGGGACTAGCGGGAGAGGCGAGACCCAGTACTTC. This chain uses TRBV5-1 with TRBJ2-5; 14 bases align to TRBD2. CDR1 and CDR2 from the germline V gene are SGHRS and YFSETQ. The CDR3 sequence is 17 residues long. Trimming at V came to 0 bases and at J to 5 bases, leaving 6 bases not matched to a gene.

At least ten counts were recorded for this clonotype. This chain connects TRBV7-2 to TRBJ1-4; D not resolved. Trimming took 3 bases from V and 8 from J, leaving 7 bases between them. CDR1 and CDR2 (germline): SGHTA, FQGNSA. The CDR3 totals 12 residues. The CDR3 DNA follows: TGTGCCAGCAGCTTGAACCGAGAAAAACTGTTTTTT. Protein sequence: CASSLNREKLFF. Using reference TRBV7-2 and TRBJ1-4 for the parts outside the CDR3, the full variable domain is GAGVSQSPSNKVTEKGKDVELRCDPISGHTALYWYRQSLGQGLEFLIYFQGNSAPDKSGLPSDRFSAERTGGSVSTLTIQRTQQEDSAVYLCASSLNREKLFFGSGTQLSVL.